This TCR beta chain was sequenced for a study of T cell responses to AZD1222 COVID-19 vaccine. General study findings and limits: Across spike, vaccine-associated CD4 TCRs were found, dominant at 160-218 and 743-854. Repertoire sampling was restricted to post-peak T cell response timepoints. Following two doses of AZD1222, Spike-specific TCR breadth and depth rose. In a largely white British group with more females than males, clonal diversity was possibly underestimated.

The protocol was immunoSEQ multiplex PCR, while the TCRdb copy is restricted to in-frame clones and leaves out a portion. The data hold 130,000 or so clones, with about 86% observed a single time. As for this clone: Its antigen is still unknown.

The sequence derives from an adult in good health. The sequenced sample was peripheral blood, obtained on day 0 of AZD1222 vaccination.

The DNA of the CDR3 is TGCAGCGTTGAAGACAGGGGTATTACAGATACGCAGTATTTT. Its translation is CSVEDRGITDTQYF. The chain links TRBV29-1 to TRBJ2-3, with TRBD1 as a possible D gene (6 bases). CDR1 and CDR2 from the germline V gene are SQVTM and ANQGSEA. The V and J ends lost 0 bases and 3 bases respectively, with 10 bases between them. This CDR3 is built from 14 residues.